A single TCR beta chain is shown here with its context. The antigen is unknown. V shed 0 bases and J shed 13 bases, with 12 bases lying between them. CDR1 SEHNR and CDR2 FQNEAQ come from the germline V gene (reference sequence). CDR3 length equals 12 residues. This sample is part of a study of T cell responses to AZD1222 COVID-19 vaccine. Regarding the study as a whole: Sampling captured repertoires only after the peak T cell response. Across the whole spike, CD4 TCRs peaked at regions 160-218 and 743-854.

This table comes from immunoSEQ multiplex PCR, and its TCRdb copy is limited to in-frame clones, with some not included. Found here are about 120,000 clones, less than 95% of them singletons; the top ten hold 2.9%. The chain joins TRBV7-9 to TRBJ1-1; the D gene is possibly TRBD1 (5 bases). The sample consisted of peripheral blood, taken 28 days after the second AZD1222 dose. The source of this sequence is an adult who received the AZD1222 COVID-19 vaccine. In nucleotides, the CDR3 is TGTGCCAGCAGCTTAGCGTCTGGGACGGGTTTCTTT. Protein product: CASSLASGTGFF.